This T cell receptor beta chain is from a study of beta chain features in type 1 diabetes (dated by TCRdb to the late 2010s). In the study overall: Mean age, gender distribution, total cell number and subset yield were not different between patients and healthy donors. A total of roughly 100,000,000 sorted cells were examined across all samples, and the number of cells per subset was strongly correlated with RNA yield. The study compared TCRB repertoires of sorted circulating CD4+ T cell subsets between recently diagnosed type 1 diabetes patients and matched healthy donors. Regulatory and stem cell-like memory subsets were isolated from only 8 patients and roughly 8 healthy donors, whereas naive and central memory subsets came from all 30 or so donors.

All of the isolated RNA was reverse transcribed with the High Capacity cDNA Reverse Transcription Kit, so expressed TCRB transcripts were sequenced. Deep immunoSEQ sequencing was applied to naive, central memory and regulatory T cell samples, giving an average of about 3.8 million total reads per sample. Sorted cells were lysed in RLT buffer, and RNA was extracted using DNase-treated RNeasy Micro or Mini kits according to cell number. To prevent cross-contamination, each cell subset was processed individually, whereas patient and healthy donor samples were processed jointly. The immunoSEQ multiplex PCR was used to amplify TCRB sequences from cDNA, generating 87-bp fragments that spanned the CDR3 region. The amplicons were sequenced using the Illumina HiSeq platform. The original pipeline was this. PCR bias was computationally corrected using synthetic template baselines, reads within Hamming distance 2 were collapsed, and singletons that could not be merged were discarded. Reads were aligned against IMGT so that V, D and J genes, CDR3 length and insertions or deletions at six rearrangement sites could be assigned. Clonotype counts were normalized to sorted cell number within each subset before computing true diversity and Gini coefficients with the tcR R package. The overlap coefficient, calculated on TCRB nucleotide sequences, was used to quantify repertoire sharing. TCRdb obtained this table from immuneACCESS and retained in-frame rearrangements with V and J assigned. These tables miss some clones; where compared with another copy, unresolved V genes account for less than half of the shortfall, and the remainder is unexplained. V and J calls and clone size follow that table, whereas D and trimming were derived from the DNA. This sample gives about 170,000 clones in total; almost 8% of them show up just once. The top ten constitute under 0.6% of the sample.

From each donor, a single peripheral blood sample of about 116 mL on average was drawn into heparinised tubes. A BD FACSAria II and a panel including CD45RO, CCR7, CD25, CD127, CD95 and CD27 were used to sort naive, central memory, regulatory and stem cell-like memory CD4+ T cells. A purity above 95% was achieved for all sorted populations. PBMCs were separated immediately by Lymphoprep density gradient centrifugation and were stained directly, without being cultured. So that batch effects would be minimized, each experiment stained and sorted samples in pairs, pairing one healthy donor with one patient. The germline V end is reduced by 2 bases and the J end by 1 base; junction bases left unmatched: 9. CDR1 SGHNT and CDR2 YYREEE are derived from the germline V gene (reference sequence). Its CDR3 holds 18 amino acids, cysteine through phenylalanine. The CDR3 DNA has 54 bases and is translated from base 1.

Paper-wide results and their limitations: Because small numbers of individuals were included in the HLA sub-analyses, any influence of HLA type on TCRB rearrangement was left unresolved. At VDJ recombination sites, type 1 diabetes patients had fewer insertions and more deleted nucleotides, which implies abnormalities in thymic rearrangement. A moderate but significant shortening of TCRB CDR3 length was observed in type 1 diabetes patients in all four CD4+ subsets. Because cDNA was sequenced instead of genomic DNA, highly expressing activated cells could be over-represented, though the groups showed no difference in activation or CD3 levels. PCR may preferentially amplify shorter templates, but because patient and control samples were amplified and corrected together, any resulting skew would affect both groups equally. Naive, central memory and regulatory TCRB repertoires appeared to be more alike among patients than among healthy donors.

This clone has only a few counts. There is no known antigen for this receptor. No base-level quality is on record; no much larger clone is a single base apart. The receptor's source is a man younger than 30 with type 1 diabetes. Rearrangement joined TRBV5-4 to TRBJ2-3, and 11 junctional nucleotides match TRBD2. Sequenced sample: central memory CD4+ T cells from blood. The CDR3 sequence is CASSFSGGGKTRTDTQYF. The bases read TGTGCCAGCAGCTTTAGCGGGGGGGGGAAAACTCGCACAGATACGCAGTATTTT.